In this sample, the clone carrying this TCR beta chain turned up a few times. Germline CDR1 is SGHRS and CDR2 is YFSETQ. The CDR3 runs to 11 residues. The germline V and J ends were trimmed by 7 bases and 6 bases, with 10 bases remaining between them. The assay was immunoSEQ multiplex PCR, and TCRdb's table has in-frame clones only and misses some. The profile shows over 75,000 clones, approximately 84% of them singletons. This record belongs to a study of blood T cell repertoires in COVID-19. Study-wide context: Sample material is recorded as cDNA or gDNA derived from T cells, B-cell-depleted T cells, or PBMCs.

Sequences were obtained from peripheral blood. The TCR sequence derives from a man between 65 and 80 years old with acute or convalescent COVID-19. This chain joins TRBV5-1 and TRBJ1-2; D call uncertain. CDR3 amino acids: CASGSQDGYTF. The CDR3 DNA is TGCGCCAGCGGCTCGCAGGATGGCTACACCTTC.